This T cell receptor beta chain was documented in a study of regulatory T cells in long-lasting Graves disease. The table lists this clonotype with many counts. The CDR3 spans 13 residues. Germline-derived CDR1 and CDR2 are LGHDT and YNNKEL (reference sequence). The V gene lost 1 base and the J gene lost 8 bases, with 12 bases spanning the gap. Both iRepertoire HTBI primers and Arm-PCR of CDR3 regions were used to build the TCR beta libraries. One entry per CDR3 protein, called by TCRdb with MiXCR from the multiplex PCR reads. Of around 420,000 distinct CDR3 sequences listed, about 15% were seen once; the top ten hold roughly 7.7%. The time point was: newly diagnosed GD, antithyroid drugs for less than 3 months. Researchers made the TCR library from RNA that was extracted from PBMCs. These data were likewise used in another study, on T cells in Graves' hyperthyroidism and ophthalmopathy.

Specimen: peripheral blood mononuclear cells (PBMCs), collected at new diagnosis, from a patient treated with antithyroid drugs. This TCR was sampled from a woman aged 40 to 50 with Graves disease. V is TRBV3-1 and J is TRBJ2-7; TRBD2 might be the D (6 bases). The CDR3 here is CASSQVIGSQQYF. CDR3 DNA: TGTGCCAGCAGCCAAGTTATCGGGAGTCAGCAGTACTTC.